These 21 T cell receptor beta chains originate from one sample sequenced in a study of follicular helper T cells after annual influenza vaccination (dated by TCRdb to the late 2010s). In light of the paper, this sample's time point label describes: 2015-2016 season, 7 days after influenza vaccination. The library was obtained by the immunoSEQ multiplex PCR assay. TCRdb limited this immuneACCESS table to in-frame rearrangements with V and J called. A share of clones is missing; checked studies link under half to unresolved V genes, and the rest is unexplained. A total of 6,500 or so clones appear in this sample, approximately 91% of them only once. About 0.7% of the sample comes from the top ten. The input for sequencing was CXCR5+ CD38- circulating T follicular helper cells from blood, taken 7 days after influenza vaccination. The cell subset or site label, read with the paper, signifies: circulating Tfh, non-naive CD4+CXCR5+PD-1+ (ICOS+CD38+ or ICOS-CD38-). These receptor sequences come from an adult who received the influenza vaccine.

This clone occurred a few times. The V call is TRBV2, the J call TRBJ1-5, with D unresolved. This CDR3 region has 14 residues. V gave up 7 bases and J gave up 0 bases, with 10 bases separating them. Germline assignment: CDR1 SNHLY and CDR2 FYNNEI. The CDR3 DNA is TGTGCCAGCACAGCGGACCGTAGCAATCAGCCCCAGCATTTT. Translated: CASTADRSNQPQHF.

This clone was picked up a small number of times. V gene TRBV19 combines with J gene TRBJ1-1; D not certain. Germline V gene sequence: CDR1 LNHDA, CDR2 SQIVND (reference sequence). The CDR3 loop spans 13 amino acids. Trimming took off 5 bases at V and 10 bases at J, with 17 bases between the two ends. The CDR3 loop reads CASSPRVTGGAFF. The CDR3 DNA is TGTGCCAGTAGTCCGAGGGTGACGGGTGGAGCTTTCTTT.

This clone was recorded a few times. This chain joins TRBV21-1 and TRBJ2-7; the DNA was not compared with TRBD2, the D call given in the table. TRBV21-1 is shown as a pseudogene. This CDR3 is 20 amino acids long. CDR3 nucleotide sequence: TGTGCCAGCAGCAAAGAGTGGCAGGGGTCGGTGGCGGGAGGTCCCTACGAGCAGTACTTC. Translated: CASSKEWQGSVAGGPYEQYF.

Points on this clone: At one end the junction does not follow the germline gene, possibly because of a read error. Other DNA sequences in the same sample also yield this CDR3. For the CDR3, the DNA is TGCGCCAGCAGACACTCATCAACCGAGCAGTACTTC. This translates into CASRHSSTEQYF. The genes are TRBV7-2 and TRBJ2-7, with D unresolved. CDR1 is SGHTA, CDR2 FQGNSA, per germline. The CDR3 length is 12 residues.

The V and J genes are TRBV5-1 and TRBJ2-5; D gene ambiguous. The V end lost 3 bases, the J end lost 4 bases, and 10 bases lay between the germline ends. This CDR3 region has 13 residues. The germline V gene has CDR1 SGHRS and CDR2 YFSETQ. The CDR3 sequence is CASSYMVGETQYF. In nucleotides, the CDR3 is TGCGCCAGCAGCTACATGGTAGGAGAGACCCAGTACTTC.

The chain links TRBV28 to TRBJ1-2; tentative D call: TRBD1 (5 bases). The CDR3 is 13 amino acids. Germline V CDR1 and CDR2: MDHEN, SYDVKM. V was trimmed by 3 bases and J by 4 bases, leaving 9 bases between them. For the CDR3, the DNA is TGTGCCAGCAGTTTGCACGGGGGCTATGGCTACACCTTC. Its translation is CASSLHGGYGYTF.

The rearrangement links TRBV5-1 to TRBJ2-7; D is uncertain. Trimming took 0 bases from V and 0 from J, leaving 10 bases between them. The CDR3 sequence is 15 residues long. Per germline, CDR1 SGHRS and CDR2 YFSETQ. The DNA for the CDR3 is TGCGCCAGCAGCTTGGATGGTCGGAGCTCCTACGAGCAGTACTTC. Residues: CASSLDGRSSYEQYF.

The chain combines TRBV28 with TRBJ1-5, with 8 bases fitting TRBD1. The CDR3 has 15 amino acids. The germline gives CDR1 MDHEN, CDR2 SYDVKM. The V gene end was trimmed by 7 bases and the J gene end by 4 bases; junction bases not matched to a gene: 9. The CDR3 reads CASTPSGTGNQPQHF. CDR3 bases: TGTGCCAGCACCCCCTCCGGGACAGGAAATCAGCCCCAGCATTTT.

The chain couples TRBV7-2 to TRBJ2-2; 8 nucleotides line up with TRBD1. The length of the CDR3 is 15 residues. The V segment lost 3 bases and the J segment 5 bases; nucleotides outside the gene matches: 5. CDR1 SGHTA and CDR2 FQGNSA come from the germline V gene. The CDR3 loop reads CASSLDRVSTGELFF. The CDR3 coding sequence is TGTGCCAGCAGCTTGGACAGGGTGTCAACCGGGGAGCTGTTTTTT.

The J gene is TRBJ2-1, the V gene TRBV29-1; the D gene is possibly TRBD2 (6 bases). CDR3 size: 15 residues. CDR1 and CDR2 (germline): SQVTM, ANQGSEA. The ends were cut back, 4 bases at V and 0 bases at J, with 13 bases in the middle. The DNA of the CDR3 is TGCAGCGTTGGTTCCGCCGGGGGCTCCTACAATGAGCAGTTCTTC. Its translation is CSVGSAGGSYNEQFF.

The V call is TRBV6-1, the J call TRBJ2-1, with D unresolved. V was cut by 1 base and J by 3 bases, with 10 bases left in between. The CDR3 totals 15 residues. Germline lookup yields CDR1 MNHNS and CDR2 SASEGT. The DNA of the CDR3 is TGTGCCAGCAGTGAAGTGGCTAGGAGCTACAATGAGCAGTTCTTC. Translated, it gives CASSEVARSYNEQFF.

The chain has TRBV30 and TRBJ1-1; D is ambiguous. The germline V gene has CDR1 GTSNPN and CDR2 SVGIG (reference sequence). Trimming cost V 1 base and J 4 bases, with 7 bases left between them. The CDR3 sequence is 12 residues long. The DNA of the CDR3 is TGTGCCTGGAGTGAAGAACCCACTGAAGCTTTCTTT. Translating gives CAWSEEPTEAFF.

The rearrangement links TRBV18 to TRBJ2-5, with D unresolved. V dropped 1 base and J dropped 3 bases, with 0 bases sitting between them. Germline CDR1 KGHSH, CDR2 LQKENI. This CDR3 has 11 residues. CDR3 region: CASSPQETQYF. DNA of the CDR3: TGTGCCAGCTCACCACAAGAGACCCAGTACTTC.

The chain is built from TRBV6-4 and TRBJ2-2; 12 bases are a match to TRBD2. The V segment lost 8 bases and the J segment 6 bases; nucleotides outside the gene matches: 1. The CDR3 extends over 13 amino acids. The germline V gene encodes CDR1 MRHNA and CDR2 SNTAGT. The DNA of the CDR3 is TGTGCCAGCCTAGCGGGGGGGGCCGGGGAGCTGTTTTTT. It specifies CASLAGGAGELFF.

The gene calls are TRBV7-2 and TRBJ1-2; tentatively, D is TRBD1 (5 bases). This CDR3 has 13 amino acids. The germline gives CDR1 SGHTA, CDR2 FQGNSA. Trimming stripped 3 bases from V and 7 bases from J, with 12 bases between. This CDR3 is CASSFPQAGGYTF. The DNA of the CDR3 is TGTGCCAGCAGCTTCCCACAGGCGGGTGGCTACACCTTC.

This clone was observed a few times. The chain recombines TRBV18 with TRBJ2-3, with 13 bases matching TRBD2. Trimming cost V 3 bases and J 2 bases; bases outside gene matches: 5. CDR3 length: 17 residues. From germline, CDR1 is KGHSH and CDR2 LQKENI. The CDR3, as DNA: TGTGCCAGCTCACCTCGGACTAGCGGGAGCCCCACAGATACGCAGTATTTT. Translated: CASSPRTSGSPTDTQYF.

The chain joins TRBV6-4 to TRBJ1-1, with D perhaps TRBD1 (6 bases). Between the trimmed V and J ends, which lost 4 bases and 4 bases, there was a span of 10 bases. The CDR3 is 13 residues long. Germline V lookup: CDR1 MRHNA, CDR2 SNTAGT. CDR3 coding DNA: TGTGCCAGCAGTGGCTCCAGGGGCACTGAAGCTTTCTTT. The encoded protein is CASSGSRGTEAFF.

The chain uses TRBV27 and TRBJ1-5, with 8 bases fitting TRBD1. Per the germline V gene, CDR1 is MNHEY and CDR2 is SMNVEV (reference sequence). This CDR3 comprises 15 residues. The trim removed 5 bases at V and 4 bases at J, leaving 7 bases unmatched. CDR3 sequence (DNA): TGTGCCAGCAGTATGTCAGGGGGCAGAAATCAGCCCCAGCATTTT. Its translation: CASSMSGGRNQPQHF.

CDR3: CAWSWATGGVNEQYF. The DNA for the CDR3 is TGTGCCTGGAGTTGGGCGACAGGGGGCGTAAACGAGCAGTACTTC. The V call is TRBV30, the J call TRBJ2-7; 10 bases align to TRBD1. Unmatched junction bases numbered 9, after V lost 2 bases and J lost 5 bases. Looked up from germline, CDR1 is GTSNPN and CDR2 is SVGIG (reference sequence). The CDR3 sequence is 15 residues long.

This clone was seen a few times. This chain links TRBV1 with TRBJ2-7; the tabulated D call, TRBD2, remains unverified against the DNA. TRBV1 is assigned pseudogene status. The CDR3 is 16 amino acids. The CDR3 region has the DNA TGCACCAGCAGCCAAGAAAGGACTAGCGGGAAGGGCGAGCAGTACTTC. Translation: CTSSQERTSGKGEQYF.

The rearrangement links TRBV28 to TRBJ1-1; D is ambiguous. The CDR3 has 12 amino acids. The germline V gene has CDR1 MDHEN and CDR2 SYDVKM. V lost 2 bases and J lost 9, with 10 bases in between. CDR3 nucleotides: TGTGCCAGCAGTTTAGCGGGCCAACAAGCTTTCTTT. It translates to CASSLAGQQAFF. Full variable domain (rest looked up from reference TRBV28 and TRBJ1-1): DVKVTQSSRYLVKRTGEKVFLECVQDMDHENMFWYRQDPGLGLRLIYFSYDVKMKEKGDIPEGYSVSREKKERFSLILESASTNQTSMYLCASSLAGQQAFFGQGTRLTVV.